This T cell receptor (beta chain) derives from a study of OX40 agonist ivuxolimab in advanced cancers. Study-level background: Ivuxolimab, which targeted the costimulatory receptor OX40 (CD134), was an agonistic, fully human IgG2 monoclonal antibody. Intravenous ivuxolimab was administered to patients every 2 weeks at six dose levels: 0.01, 0.1, 0.3, 1.5, 3 and 10 mg/kg. Of the approximately 50 dose-escalation patients, hepatocellular carcinoma was present in about 20, melanoma in around 15, renal cell carcinoma in 9 and head and neck cancer in 9. In the dose-escalation cohort, 70% to 85% of patients were male, and the mean age was roughly 60 years with a range of roughly 20 to 85. Patients were allowed to have had prior anti-PD-1, anti-PD-L1 or anti-CTLA-4 therapy, and approximately 41% of the dose-escalation patients had previously received checkpoint inhibitors. Partial responses occurred in three dose-escalation patients: two with cutaneous melanoma and one with hepatocellular carcinoma. Peripheral TCRbeta sequencing was intended to test whether TCR sequence diversity was altered and clonal T-cell expansion was caused by ivuxolimab. The paper reports the monotherapy dose-escalation portion (N of about 50 patients) of the phase I ivuxolimab trial.

The trial excluded patients who had a history of autoimmune disease or who were on systemic immunosuppression. In every dose cohort, peripheral blood was drawn for TCR sequencing at baseline, cycle 4 day 1, and cycle 7 day 1. The samples were taken from a phase I, first-in-human, multicenter, open-label dose-escalation trial of ivuxolimab. Adults with locally advanced or metastatic melanoma, renal cell, hepatocellular, or head and neck squamous cell carcinoma were enrolled in the trial. Before TCR sequencing, CD4+ and CD8+ T cells were separately sorted from peripheral blood. Genomic DNA was extracted from sorted cells for sequencing of the TCRbeta CDR3 region. The immunoSEQ Assay was used for sequencing of TCRbeta CDR3 regions. In its TCRdb copy, this immuneACCESS table keeps in-frame sequences only and misses some clones. Where compared with another copy, unresolved V genes explain less than half of these, and the others have no known cause. Present in this sample are 65,000 to 95,000 clones, 89% of which were seen just once. The leading ten clones occupy roughly 0.19% of the sample.

In the case of this clone: Its antigen has not been determined. Nothing much larger sits one base from this clone, and base qualities are not available.

The CDR3 numbers 16 residues from cysteine through phenylalanine. The DNA shown is the 48-base CDR3, in frame from base 1. V loses 3 bases of germline sequence and J loses 0 bases, and the interval between the two ends is 11 bases. The germline V gene specifies MDHEN as CDR1 and SYDVKM as CDR2. Broad study findings and their caveats: Low levels of normalized T-cell clonal expansion were also seen in some nonresponding patients. The antigen specificity of the clonally expanded peripheral T cells was not determined. In the 0.1-3.0 mg/kg groups, partial responders had among the lowest normalized peripheral clonal expansion, particularly in CD8+ T cells. At doses of 0.1 to 3.0 mg/kg, clonal expansion of both CD4+ and CD8+ blood T cells was observed from baseline to week 6. On average, CD8+ T cells showed more expanded clones than CD4+ T cells after ivuxolimab.

The sequencing here drew on CD4+ or CD8+ T cells sorted from blood, taken in a trial of the OX40 agonist ivuxolimab. This sequence was found in an adult with an advanced solid tumor such as melanoma, head and neck, liver or kidney cancer. The V and J genes are TRBV28 and TRBJ1-4, with the D gene not confidently named. In nucleotide form, the sequence is TGTGCCAGCAGTTTGCCTCTACACGCAACTAATGAAAAACTGTTTTTT. It translates to CASSLPLHATNEKLFF. With all but the CDR3 taken from the reference TRBV28 and TRBJ1-4 genes, the full variable domain is: DVKVTQSSRYLVKRTGEKVFLECVQDMDHENMFWYRQDPGLGLRLIYFSYDVKMKEKGDIPEGYSVSREKKERFSLILESASTNQTSMYLCASSLPLHATNEKLFFGSGTQLSVL.